This TCR beta chain was captured in a study of blood T cell repertoires in COVID-19. Study information: The United States, Italy and Spain provided the acute and convalescent COVID-19 samples.

The study recruited people aged 18 to 89 years across approximately 24 US areas. Cohorts were determined from participant-reported clinical history. Participants classified as exposed had met a COVID-19 case within 2 weeks before study entry. The method was immunoSEQ multiplex PCR; TCRdb's version includes in-frame clones alone and lacks a portion of them. This table holds over 350,000 clones, about 89% found once. This TCR derives from a woman aged 40 to 49 who had been exposed to COVID-19. The sample comprised PBMCs or T cells enriched from blood (not recorded which).

The CDR3 bases are TGTGCCACCAGTGATGTGACAGGGGGGGACTATGGCTACACCTTC. It codes for CATSDVTGGDYGYTF. The rearrangement uses TRBV24-1 and TRBJ1-2; 9 positions match TRBD1. This CDR3 is built from 15 residues. V lost 3 bases to trimming and J lost 3 bases; unmatched junction nucleotides: 4. Germline V lookup: CDR1 KGHDR, CDR2 SFDVKD.